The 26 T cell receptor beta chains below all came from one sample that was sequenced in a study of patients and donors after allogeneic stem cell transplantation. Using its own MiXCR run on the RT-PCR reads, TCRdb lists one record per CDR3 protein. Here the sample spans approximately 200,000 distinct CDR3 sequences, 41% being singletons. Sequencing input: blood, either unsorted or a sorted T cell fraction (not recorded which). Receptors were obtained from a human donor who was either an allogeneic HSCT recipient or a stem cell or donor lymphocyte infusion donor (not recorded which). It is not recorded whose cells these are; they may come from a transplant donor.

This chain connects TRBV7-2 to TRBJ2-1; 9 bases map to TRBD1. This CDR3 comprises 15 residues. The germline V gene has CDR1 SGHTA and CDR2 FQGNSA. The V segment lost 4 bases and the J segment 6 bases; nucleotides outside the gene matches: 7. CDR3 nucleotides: TGTGCCAGCAGCTCACCGGGACAGGGTCTCAATGAGCAGTTCTTC. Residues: CASSSPGQGLNEQFF.

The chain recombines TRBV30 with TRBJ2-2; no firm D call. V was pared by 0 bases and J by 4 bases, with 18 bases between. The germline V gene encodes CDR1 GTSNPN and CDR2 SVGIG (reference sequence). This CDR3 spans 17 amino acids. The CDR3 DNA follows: TGTGCCTGGAGTGTCAAGGCTACCTCCGTGGGCACCGGGGAGCTGTTTTTT. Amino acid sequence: CAWSVKATSVGTGELFF.

DNA for the CDR3: TGCGCCAGCAGCCAGGACCTGGACAGGGGCTTCCTTAATGAAAAACTGTTTTTT. Encoded protein: CASSQDLDRGFLNEKLFF. This chain joins TRBV4-3 and TRBJ1-4, with TRBD1 matching 9 bases. CDR1 LGHNA and CDR2 YSLEER come from the germline V gene. The CDR3 has 18 residues. V shed 3 bases and J 4 bases; nucleotides not matched to a gene: 12.

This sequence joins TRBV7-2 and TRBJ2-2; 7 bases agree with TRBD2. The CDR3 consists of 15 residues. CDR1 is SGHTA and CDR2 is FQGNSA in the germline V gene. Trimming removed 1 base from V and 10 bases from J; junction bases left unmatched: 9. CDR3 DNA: TGTGCCAGCAGCTTAGAGGCCGGCGCGGGAGTGGAGCTGTTTTTT. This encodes CASSLEAGAGVELFF.

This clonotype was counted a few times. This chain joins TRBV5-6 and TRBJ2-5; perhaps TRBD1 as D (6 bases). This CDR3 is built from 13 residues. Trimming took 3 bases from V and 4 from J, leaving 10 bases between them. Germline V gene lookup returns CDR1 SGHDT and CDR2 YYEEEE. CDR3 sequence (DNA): TGTGCCAGCAGCTCCACAGGGACAGAGACCCAGTACTTC. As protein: CASSSTGTETQYF.

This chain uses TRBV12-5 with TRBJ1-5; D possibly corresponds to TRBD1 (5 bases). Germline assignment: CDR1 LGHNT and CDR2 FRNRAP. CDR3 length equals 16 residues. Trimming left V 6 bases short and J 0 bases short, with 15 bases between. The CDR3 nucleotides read TGTGCTAGTGGACTCGACAGTTCCTATAGCAATCAGCCCCAGCATTTT. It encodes CASGLDSSYSNQPQHF.

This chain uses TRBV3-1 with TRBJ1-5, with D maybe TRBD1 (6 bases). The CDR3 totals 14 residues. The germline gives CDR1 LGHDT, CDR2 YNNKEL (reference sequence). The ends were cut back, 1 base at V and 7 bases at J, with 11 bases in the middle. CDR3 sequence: CASSQVMGGQPQHF. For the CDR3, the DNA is TGTGCCAGCAGCCAAGTCATGGGGGGCCAGCCCCAGCATTTT.

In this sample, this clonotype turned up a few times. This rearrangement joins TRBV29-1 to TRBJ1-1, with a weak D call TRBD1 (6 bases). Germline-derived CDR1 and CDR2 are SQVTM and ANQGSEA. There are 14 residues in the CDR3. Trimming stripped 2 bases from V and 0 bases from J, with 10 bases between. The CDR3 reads CSVEWAGVNTEAFF. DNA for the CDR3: TGCAGCGTTGAATGGGCAGGGGTGAACACTGAAGCTTTCTTT.

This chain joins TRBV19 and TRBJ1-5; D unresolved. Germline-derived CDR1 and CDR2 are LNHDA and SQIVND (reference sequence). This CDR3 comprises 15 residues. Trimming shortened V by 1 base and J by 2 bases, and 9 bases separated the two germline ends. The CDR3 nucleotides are TGTGCCAGTAGTATAGTCCCTGCGGGCAATCAGCCCCAGCATTTT. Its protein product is CASSIVPAGNQPQHF.

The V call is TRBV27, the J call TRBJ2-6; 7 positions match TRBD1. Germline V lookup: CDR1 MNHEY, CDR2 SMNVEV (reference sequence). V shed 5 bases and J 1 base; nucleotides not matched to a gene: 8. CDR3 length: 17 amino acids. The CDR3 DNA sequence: TGTGCCAGCAGTCTCGGACAGGACCCATCTGGGGCCAACGTCCTGACTTTC. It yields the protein CASSLGQDPSGANVLTF.

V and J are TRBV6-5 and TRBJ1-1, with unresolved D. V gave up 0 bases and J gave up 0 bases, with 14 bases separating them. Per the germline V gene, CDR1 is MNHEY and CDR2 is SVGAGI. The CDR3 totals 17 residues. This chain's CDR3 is CASSYSFMREMNTEAFF. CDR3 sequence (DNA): TGTGCCAGCAGTTACTCATTTATGAGGGAAATGAACACTGAAGCTTTCTTT.

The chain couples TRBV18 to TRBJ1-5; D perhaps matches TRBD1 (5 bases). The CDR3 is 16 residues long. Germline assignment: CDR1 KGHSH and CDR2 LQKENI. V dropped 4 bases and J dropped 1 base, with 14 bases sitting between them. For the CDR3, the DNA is TGTGCCAGCTCACTCAATGGGGGGGAGAGCAATCAGCCCCAGCATTTT. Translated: CASSLNGGESNQPQHF.

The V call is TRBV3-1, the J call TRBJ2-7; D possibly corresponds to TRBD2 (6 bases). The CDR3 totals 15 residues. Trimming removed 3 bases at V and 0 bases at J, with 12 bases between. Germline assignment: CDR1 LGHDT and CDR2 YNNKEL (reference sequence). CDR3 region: CASSHRLDVSYEQYF. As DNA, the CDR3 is TGTGCCAGCAGCCACAGACTAGACGTCTCCTACGAGCAGTACTTC.

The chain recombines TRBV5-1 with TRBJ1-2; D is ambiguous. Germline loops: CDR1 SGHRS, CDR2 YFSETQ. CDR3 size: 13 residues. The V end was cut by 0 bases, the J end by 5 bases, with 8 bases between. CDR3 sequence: CASSLDPQYGYTF. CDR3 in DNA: TGCGCCAGCAGCTTGGACCCGCAATATGGCTACACCTTC.

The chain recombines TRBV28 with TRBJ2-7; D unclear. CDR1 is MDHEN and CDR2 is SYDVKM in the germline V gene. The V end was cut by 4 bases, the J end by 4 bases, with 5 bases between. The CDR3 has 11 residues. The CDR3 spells CASSYRYEQYF. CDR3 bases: TGTGCCAGCAGTTACCGATACGAGCAGTACTTC.

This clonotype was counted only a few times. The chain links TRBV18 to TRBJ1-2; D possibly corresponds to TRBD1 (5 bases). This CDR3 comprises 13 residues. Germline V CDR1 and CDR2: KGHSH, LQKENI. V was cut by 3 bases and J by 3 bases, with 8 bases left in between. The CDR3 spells CASSPDKDYGYTF. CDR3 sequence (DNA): TGTGCCAGCTCACCGGACAAGGACTATGGCTACACCTTC.

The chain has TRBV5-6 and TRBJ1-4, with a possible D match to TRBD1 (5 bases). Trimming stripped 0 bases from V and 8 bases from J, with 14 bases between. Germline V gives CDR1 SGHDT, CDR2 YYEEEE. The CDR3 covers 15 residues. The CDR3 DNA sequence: TGTGCCAGCAGCTTGGGCGGGCAGGGAGGCGAAAAACTGTTTTTT. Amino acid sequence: CASSLGGQGGEKLFF.

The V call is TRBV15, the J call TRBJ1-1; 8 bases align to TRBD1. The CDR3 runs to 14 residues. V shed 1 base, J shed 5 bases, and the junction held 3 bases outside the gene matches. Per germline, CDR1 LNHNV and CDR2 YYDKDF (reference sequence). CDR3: CATSRGTGWTEAFF. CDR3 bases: TGTGCCACCAGCAGAGGGACAGGGTGGACTGAAGCTTTCTTT.

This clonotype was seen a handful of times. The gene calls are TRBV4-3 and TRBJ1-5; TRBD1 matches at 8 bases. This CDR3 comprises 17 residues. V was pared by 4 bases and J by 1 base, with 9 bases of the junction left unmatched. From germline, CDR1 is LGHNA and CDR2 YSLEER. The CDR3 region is CASSRYSYRGSNQPQHF. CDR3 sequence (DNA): TGCGCCAGCAGCCGCTACTCTTACAGGGGGAGCAATCAGCCCCAGCATTTT.

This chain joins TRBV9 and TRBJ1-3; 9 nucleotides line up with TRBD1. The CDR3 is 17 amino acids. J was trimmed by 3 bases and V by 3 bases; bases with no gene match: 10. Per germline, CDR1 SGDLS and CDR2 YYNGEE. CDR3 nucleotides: TGTGCCAGCAGCGCCCATACAGGGGGCGCGGATGGAAACACCATATATTTT. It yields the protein CASSAHTGGADGNTIYF.

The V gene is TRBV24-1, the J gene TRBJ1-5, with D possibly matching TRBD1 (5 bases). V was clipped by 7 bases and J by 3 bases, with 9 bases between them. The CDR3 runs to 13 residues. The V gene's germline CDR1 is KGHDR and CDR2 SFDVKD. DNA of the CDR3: TGTGCCACCAGACAGGCCGACAATCAGCCCCAGCATTTT. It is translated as CATRQADNQPQHF.

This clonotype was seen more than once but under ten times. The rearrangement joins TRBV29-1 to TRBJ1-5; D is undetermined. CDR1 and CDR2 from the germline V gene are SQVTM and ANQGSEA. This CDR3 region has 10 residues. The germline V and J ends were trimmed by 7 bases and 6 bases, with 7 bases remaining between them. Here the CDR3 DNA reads TGCAGCGGACGTTGTCAGCCCCAGCATTTT. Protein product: CSGRCQPQHF.

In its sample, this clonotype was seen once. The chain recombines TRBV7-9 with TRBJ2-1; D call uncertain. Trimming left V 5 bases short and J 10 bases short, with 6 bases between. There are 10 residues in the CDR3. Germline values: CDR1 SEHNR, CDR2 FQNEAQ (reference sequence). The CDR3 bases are TGTGCCAGCAGCCCCGGGGAGCAGTTCTTC. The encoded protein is CASSPGEQFF.

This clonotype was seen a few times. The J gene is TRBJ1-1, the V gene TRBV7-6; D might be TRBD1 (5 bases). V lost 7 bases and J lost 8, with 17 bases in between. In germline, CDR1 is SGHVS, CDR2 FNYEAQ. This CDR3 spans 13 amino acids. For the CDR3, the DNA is TGTGCCAGCACCAACCGGGGCCTAGACGAAGCTTTCTTT. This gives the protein CASTNRGLDEAFF. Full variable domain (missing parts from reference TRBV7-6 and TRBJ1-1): GAGVSQSPRYKVTKRGQDVALRCDPISGHVSLYWYRQALGQGPEFLTYFNYEAQQDKSGLPNDRFSAERPEGSISTLTIQRTEQRDSAMYRCASTNRGLDEAFFGQGTRLTVV.

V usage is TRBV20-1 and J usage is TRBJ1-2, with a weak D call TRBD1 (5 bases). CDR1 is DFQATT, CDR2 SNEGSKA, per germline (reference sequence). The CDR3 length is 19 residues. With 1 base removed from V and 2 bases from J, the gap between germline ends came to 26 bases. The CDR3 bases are TGCAGTGCTAGAGCTTCTTACCCTCGGGGGATCCCTCCGAACTATGGCTACACCTTC. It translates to CSARASYPRGIPPNYGYTF.

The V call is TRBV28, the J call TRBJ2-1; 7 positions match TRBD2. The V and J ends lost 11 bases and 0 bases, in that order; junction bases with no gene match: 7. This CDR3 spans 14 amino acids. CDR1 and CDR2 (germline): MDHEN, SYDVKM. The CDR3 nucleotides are TGTGCCGCACAGCGGGATAGCTCCTACAATGAGCAGTTCTTC. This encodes CAAQRDSSYNEQFF.